The rows below give T cell receptor beta chains drawn from one sample of a study of T-cell reconstitution after alpha-beta-depleted transplantation in children. TCRdb recomputed calls from the PCR reads with MiXCR, one row per CDR3 protein. This table has about 70,000 distinct CDR3 sequences, 9.5% to 13% appearing once. Sequencing used PBMCs, obtained before TCRalphabeta/CD19-depleted stem cell transplant. The source of these receptors is a boy aged 10-17 years with acute myeloid leukemia, due to receive a stem cell transplant. Both conserved end residues are trimmed from each CDR3.

V: TRBV4-1
CDR3: ASSQDLGVGQGLQETQY

V: TRBV7-2
CDR3: ASSSTRPVELF

V: TRBV4-2
CDR3: ASSQNRGKRDTQY

V: TRBV20-1
CDR3: SARAPRTNQPQH

V: TRBV5-1
CDR3: ASSLRGLGSDTQY

V: TRBV5-1
CDR3: ASSSGETDTQY

V: TRBV29-1
CDR3: SVRDRGFDNEQF

V: TRBV12-5
CDR3: ASGLYLAGGPGEQF

V: TRBV5-4
CDR3: ASSLGSGRNRGSYEQY

V: TRBV3-1
CDR3: ASSQPSGGITDTQY

V: TRBV30
CDR3: AWSGQAQETQY

V: TRBV3-1
CDR3: ASSQKPGLAALSSYNEQF

V: TRBV12-3/TRBV12-4
CDR3: ASSFTAGARDTQY

V: TRBV27
CDR3: ASSPWPAGANVLT

V: TRBV7-9
CDR3: ASSLLAGGLTDTQY

V: TRBV5-5
CDR3: ASSLIDSYYGYT

V: TRBV7-3
CDR3: ASSLGLAGAYEQY

V: TRBV9
CDR3: ASSGSSGTASYEQY

V: TRBV4-2
CDR3: ASSQDPSGRALDEQF

V: TRBV12-3/TRBV12-4
CDR3: ASSDRQGPTGELF

V: TRBV19
CDR3: ASSRGQGLYNEQF

V: TRBV28
CDR3: ASSFLEGGGETQY

V: TRBV7-2
CDR3: ASSGVTGPNTEAF

V: TRBV20-1
CDR3: SATQDSPLH

V: TRBV20-1
CDR3: SAQSGRVYEQY

V: TRBV5-5
CDR3: ASSLDGSPQAF

V: TRBV6-5
CDR3: ASSDTGSLNTEAF

V: TRBV12-3/TRBV12-4
CDR3: ASSPAHLVAGSGDTQY

V: TRBV5-1
CDR3: ASSAYRGPETQY

V: TRBV4-2
CDR3: ASRLRSGHNNNEQF

V: TRBV28
CDR3: ASSFTGASGNTIY

V: TRBV5-1
CDR3: ASSRGEGHDNEQF

V: TRBV6-2/TRBV6-3
CDR3: ASMLRGGSYEQY

V: TRBV12-3/TRBV12-4
CDR3: ASSLVGESPLH

V: TRBV24-1
CDR3: ATSDPAGQPQH

V: TRBV5-6
CDR3: ASSPKGGYYNEQF

V: TRBV12-3/TRBV12-4
CDR3: ASSPWTGGPQETQY

V: TRBV28
CDR3: ASSFAGDYGYT

V: TRBV12-3/TRBV12-4
CDR3: ASRDTGTSAYNEQF

V: TRBV27
CDR3: ASSLGTSGAYNEQF

V: TRBV20-1
CDR3: SAREDDWGLADTDTQY

V: TRBV20-1
CDR3: SAKPDAWVAGRLETQY

V: TRBV11-2
CDR3: ASSPTGSSGYT

V: TRBV20-1
CDR3: SAIYGTYTEAF

V: TRBV5-6
CDR3: ASSLGDRTTGELF

V: TRBV9
CDR3: ASSVADGTQY

V: TRBV9
CDR3: ASSVITGDTEAF

V: TRBV7-2
CDR3: ASSLGLPPTYEQY

V: TRBV7-2
CDR3: ASSQETMLSNQPQH

V: TRBV27
CDR3: ASYSSSYEQY

V: TRBV29-1
CDR3: SVGRQGSYGYT

V: TRBV28
CDR3: ASRGDRPYNEQF

V: TRBV10-1
CDR3: ATSMVAGTGELF

V: TRBV4-3
CDR3: ASSPRTPLGEQY

V: TRBV7-2
CDR3: ASSLSTATSNYGYT

V: TRBV10-3
CDR3: AISGGTLAGISDTQY

V: TRBV7-3
CDR3: ASSLGVSQETQY

V: TRBV27
CDR3: ASSLISLAGAYNEQF

V: TRBV6-6
CDR3: ASRGTADQPQH

V: TRBV7-2
CDR3: ASSLIARVGGTEAF